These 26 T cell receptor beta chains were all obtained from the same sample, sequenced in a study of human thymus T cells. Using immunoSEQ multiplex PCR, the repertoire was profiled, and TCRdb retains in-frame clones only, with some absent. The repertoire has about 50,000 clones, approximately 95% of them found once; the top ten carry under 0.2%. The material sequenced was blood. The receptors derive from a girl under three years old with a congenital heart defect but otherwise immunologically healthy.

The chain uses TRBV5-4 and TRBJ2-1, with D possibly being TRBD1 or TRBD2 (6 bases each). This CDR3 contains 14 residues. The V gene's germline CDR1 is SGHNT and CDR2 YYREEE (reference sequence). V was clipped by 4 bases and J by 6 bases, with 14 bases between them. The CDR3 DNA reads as TGTGCCAGCAGCCTTAGGGGGGCCGTCAATGAGCAGTTCTTC. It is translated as CASSLRGAVNEQFF.

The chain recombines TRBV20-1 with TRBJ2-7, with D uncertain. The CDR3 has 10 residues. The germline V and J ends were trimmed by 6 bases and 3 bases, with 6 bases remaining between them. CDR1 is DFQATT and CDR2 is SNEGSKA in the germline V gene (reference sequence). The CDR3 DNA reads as TGCAGTGCAAGCTACTACGAGCAGTACTTC. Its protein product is CSASYYEQYF.

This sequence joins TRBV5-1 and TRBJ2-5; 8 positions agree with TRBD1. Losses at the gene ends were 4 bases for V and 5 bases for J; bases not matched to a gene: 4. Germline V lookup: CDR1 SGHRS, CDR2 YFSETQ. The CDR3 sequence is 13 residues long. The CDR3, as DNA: TGCGCCAGCAGCCTCACAGGGGGGGAGACCCAGTACTTC. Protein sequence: CASSLTGGETQYF.

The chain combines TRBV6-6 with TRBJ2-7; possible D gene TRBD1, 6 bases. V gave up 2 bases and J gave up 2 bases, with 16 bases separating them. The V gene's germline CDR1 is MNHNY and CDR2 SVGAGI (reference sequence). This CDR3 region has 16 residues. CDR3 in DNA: TGTGCCAGCAGTTACGGGGCACGGACAGATCCCTACGAGCAGTACTTC. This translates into CASSYGARTDPYEQYF.

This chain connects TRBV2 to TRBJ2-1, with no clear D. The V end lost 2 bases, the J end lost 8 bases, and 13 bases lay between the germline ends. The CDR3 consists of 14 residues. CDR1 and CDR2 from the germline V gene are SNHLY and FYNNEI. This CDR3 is CASSERAPTYEQFF. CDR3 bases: TGTGCCAGCAGTGAAAGGGCCCCAACTTATGAGCAGTTCTTC.

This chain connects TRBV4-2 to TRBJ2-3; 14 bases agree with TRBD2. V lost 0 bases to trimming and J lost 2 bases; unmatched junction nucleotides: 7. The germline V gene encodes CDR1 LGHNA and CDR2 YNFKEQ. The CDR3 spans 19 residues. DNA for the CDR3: TGTGCCAGCAGCCAAGATTCGGGACTAGCGGGAGTGGACACAGATACGCAGTATTTT. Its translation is CASSQDSGLAGVDTDTQYF.

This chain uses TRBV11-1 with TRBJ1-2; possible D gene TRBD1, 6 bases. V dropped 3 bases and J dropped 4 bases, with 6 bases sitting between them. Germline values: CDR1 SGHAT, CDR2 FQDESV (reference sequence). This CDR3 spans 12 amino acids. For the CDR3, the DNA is TGTGCCAGCAGCTTCAGGGGCTATGGCTACACCTTC. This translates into CASSFRGYGYTF.

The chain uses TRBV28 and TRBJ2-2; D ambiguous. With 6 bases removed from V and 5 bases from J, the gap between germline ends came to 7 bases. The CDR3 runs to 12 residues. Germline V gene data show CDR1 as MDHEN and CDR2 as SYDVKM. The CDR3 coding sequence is TGTGCCAGCAGCAGCTCGACCGGGGAGCTGTTTTTT. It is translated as CASSSSTGELFF.

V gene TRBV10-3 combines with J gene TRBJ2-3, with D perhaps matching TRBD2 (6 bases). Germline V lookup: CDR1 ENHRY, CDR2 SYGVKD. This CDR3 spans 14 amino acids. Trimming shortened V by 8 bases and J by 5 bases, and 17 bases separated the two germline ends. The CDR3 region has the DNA TGTGCCATCTCCCCGGGGCGGGACGGAGATACGCAGTATTTT. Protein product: CAISPGRDGDTQYF.

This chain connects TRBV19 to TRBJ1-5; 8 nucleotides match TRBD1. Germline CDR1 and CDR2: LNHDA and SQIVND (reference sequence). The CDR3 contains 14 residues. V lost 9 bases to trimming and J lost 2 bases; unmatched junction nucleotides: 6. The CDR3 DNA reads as TGTGCCAGCCAGGGGGCCGGGCGCAATCAGCCCCAGCATTTT. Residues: CASQGAGRNQPQHF.

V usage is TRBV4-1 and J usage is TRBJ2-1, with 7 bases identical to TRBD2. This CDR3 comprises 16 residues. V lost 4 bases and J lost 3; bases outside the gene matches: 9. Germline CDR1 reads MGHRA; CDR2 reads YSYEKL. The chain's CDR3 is CASSLVGGPFYNEQFF. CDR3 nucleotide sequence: TGCGCCAGCAGCCTAGTGGGAGGGCCTTTCTACAATGAGCAGTTCTTC.

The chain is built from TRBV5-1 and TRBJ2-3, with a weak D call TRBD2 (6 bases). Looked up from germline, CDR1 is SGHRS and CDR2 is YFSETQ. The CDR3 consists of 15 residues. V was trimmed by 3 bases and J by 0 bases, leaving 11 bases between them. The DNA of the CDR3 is TGCGCCAGCAGCTGGAGGACTACTAGCACAGATACGCAGTATTTT. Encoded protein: CASSWRTTSTDTQYF.

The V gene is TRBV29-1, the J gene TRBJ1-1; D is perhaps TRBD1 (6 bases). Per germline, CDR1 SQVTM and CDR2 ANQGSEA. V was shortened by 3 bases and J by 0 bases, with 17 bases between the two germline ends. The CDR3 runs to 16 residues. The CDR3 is CSVDGAAGAMNTEAFF. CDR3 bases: TGCAGCGTTGATGGGGCGGCAGGGGCTATGAACACTGAAGCTTTCTTT. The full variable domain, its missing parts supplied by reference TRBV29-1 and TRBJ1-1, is SAVISQKPSRDICQRGTSLTIQCQVDSQVTMMFWYRQQPGQSLTLIATANQGSEATYESGFVIDKFPISRPNLTFSTLTVSNMSPEDSSIYLCSVDGAAGAMNTEAFFGQGTRLTVV.

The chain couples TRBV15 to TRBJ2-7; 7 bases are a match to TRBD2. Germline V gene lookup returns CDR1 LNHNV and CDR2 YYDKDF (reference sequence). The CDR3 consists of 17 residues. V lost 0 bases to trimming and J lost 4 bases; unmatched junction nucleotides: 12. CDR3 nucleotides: TGTGCCACCAGCAGAGATCGATATAGCGGGTCCTCTTACGAGCAGTACTTC. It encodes CATSRDRYSGSSYEQYF.

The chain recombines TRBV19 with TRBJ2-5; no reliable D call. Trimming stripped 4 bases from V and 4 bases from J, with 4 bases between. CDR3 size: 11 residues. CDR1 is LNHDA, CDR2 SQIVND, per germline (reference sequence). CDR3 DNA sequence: TGTGCCAGTAGTACCGGAGAGACCCAGTACTTC. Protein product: CASSTGETQYF.

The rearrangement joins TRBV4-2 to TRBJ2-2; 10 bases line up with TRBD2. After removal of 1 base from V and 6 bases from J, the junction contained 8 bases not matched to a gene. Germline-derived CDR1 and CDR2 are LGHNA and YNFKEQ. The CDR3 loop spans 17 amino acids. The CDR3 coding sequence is TGTGCCAGCAGCCAAGGTCTAGCGGGAGAGAAACCCGGGGAGCTGTTTTTT. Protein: CASSQGLAGEKPGELFF.

This CDR3 reads CASSRGQGELFF. The CDR3 nucleotides are TGTGCCAGCAGCCGGGGGCAAGGGGAGCTGTTTTTT. The chain combines TRBV6-5 with TRBJ2-2; TRBD1 or TRBD2 may be the D gene (6 bases each). Germline V lookup: CDR1 MNHEY, CDR2 SVGAGI. This CDR3 contains 12 residues. V shed 6 bases and J shed 8 bases, with 10 bases lying between them.

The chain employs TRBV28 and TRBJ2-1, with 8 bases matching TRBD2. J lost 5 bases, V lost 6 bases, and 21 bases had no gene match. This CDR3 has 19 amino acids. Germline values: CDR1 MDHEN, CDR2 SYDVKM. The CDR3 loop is CASSHFGRGRLTPHNEQFF. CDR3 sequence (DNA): TGTGCCAGCAGCCACTTCGGGAGGGGGAGGCTTACCCCCCACAATGAGCAGTTCTTC.

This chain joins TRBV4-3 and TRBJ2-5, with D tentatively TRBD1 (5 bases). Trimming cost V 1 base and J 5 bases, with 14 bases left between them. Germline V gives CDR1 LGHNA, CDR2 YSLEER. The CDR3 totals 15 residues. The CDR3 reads CASSQAQGSLETQYF. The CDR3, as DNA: TGCGCCAGCAGCCAAGCGCAGGGAAGTCTGGAGACCCAGTACTTC.

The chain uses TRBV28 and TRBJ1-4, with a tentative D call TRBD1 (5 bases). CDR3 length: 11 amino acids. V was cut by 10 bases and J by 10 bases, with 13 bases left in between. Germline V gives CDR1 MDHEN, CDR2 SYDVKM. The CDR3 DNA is TGTGCCACTCCCCAGAGGGGAAAACTGTTTTTT. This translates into CATPQRGKLFF. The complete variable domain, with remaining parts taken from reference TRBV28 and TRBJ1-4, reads DVKVTQSSRYLVKRTGEKVFLECVQDMDHENMFWYRQDPGLGLRLIYFSYDVKMKEKGDIPEGYSVSREKKERFSLILESASTNQTSMYLCATPQRGKLFFGSGTQLSVL.

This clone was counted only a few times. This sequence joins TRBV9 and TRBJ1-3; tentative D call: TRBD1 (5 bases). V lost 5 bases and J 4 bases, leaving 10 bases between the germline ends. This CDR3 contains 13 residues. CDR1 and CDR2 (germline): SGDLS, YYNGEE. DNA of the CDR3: TGTGCCAGCAGTCAGGGAAGCGGAAACACCATATATTTT. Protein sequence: CASSQGSGNTIYF.

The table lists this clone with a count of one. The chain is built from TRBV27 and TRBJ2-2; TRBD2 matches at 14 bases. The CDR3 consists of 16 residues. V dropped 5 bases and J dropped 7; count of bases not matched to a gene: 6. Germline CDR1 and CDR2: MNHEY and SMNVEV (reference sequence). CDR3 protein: CASSPTGTSGGGELFF. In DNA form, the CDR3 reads TGTGCCAGCAGTCCGACCGGGACTAGCGGGGGCGGGGAGCTGTTTTTT.

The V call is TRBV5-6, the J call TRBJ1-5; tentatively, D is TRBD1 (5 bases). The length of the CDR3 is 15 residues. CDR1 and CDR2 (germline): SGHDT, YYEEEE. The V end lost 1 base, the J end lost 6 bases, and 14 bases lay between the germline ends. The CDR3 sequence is CASSLYGVGGQPQHF. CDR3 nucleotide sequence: TGTGCCAGCAGCTTGTATGGGGTTGGGGGTCAGCCCCAGCATTTT.

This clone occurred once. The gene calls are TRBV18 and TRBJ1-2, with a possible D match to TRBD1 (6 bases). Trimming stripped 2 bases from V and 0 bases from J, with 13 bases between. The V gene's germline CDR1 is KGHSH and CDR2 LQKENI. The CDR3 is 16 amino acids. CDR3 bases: TGTGCCAGCTCACCAAGCCAGGGGTCAGCTAACTATGGCTACACCTTC. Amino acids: CASSPSQGSANYGYTF.

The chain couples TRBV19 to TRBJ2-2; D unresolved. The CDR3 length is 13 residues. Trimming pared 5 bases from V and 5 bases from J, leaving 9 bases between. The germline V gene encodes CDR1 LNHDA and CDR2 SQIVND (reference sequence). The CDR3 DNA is TGTGCCAGTAGTTCCAGACTGACCGGGGAGCTGTTTTTT. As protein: CASSSRLTGELFF. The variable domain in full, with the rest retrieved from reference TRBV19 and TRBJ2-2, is DGGITQSPKYLFRKEGQNVTLSCEQNLNHDAMYWYRQDPGQGLRLIYYSQIVNDFQKGDIAEGYSVSREKKESFPLTVTSAQKNPTAFYLCASSSRLTGELFFGEGSRLTVL.

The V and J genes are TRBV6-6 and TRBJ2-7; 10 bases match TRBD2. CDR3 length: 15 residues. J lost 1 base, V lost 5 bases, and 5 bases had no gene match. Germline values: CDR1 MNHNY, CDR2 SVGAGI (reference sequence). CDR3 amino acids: CASSNLAGVSYEQYF. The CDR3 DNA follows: TGTGCCAGCAGTAACCTAGCGGGAGTGTCCTACGAGCAGTACTTC.